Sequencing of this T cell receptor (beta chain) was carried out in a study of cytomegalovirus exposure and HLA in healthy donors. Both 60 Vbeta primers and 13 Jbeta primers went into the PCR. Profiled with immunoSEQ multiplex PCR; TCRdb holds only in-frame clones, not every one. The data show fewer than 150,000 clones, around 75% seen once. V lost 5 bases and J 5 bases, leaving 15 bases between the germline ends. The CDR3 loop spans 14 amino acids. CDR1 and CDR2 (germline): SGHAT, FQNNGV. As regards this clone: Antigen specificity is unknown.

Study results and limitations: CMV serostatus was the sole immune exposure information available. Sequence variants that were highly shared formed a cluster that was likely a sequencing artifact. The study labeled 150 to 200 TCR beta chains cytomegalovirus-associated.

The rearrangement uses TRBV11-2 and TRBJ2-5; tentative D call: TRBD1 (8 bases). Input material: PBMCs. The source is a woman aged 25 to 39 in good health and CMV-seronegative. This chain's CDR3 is CASSRGQGGETQYF. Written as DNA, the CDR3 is TGTGCCAGCAGCCGCGGACAGGGAGGGGAGACCCAGTACTTC.